The clone carrying this TCR beta chain was recorded a few times. Its matching antigen is unknown. The data are from a study of vaccination and CD4 T cells after COVID-19. Looking at the study overall: Post-vaccination samples were procured at a median of roughly 76 days following dose two (range 14 to 241). Either a CEFX pool, an HIV-1 Nef pool, or no peptide was added to control cultures.

The Oncomine TCR Beta short-read assay was applied to DNA of cultured CD4+ T cells. Using its own MiXCR run on the PCR reads, TCRdb lists one record per CDR3 protein. The sample carries around 15,000 distinct CDR3 sequences, roughly 60% recorded once. Treatment here: roughly ten-day PBMC culture with coronavirus spike peptide pools or control peptides (ViraFEST assay). The CDR3 runs 11 residues. Per germline, CDR1 DFQATT and CDR2 SNEGSKA (reference sequence). V shed 7 bases and J shed 10 bases, with 16 bases lying between them. The V gene is TRBV20-1, the J gene TRBJ1-1; a weak D match, TRBD1 (5 bases). Sequencing input: CD4+ T cells from blood, cultured in vitro. This sequence originates from a human donor who had recovered from COVID-19. As DNA, the CDR3 is TGCAGTGTACCAGGGAGAGTAGGAGCTTTCTTT. Translation gives CSVPGRVGAFF.